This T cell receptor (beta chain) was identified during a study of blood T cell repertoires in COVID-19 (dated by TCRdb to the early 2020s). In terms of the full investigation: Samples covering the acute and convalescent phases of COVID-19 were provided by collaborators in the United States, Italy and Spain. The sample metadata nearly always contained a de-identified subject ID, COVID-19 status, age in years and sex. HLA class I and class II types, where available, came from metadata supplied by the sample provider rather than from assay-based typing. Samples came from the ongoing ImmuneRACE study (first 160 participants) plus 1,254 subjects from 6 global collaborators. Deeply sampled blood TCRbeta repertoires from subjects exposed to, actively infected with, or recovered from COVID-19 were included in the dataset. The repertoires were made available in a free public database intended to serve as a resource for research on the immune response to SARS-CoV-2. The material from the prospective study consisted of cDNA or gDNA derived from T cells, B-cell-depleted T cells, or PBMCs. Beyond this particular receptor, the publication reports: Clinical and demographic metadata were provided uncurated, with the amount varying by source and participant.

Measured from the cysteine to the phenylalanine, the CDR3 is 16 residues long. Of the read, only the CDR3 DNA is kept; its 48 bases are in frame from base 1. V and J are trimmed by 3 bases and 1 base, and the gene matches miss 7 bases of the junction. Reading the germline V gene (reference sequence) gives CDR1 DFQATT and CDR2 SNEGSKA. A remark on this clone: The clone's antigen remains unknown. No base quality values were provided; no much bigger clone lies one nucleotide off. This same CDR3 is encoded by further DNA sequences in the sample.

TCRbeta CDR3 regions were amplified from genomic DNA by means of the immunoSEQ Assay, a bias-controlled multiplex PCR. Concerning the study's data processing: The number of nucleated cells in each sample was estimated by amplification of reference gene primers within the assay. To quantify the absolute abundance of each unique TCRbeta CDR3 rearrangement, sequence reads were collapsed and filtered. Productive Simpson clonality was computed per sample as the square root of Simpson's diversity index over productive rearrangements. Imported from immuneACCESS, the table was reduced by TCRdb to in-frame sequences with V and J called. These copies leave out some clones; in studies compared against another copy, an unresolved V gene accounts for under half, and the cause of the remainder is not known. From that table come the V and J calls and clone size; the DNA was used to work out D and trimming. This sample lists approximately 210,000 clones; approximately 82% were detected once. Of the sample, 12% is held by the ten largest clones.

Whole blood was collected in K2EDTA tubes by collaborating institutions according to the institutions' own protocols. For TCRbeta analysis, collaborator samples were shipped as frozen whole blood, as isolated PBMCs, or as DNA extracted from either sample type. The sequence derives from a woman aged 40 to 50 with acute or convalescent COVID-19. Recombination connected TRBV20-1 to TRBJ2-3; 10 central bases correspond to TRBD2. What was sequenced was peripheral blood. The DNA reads TGCAGTGCTAGTGCCACCGGGACTAGCGGCACAGATACGCAGTATTTT. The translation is CSASATGTSGTDTQYF.